Listed here are 27 T cell receptor beta chains from one sample, sequenced in a study of cytomegalovirus exposure and HLA in healthy donors. PCR involved 60 Vbeta and 13 Jbeta primers. Data came from immunoSEQ multiplex PCR; TCRdb stores just in-frame clones and leaves some out. The sample holds about 180,000 clones; around 80% are singletons and the top ten take approximately 0.69%. Sequencing was performed on PBMCs. The receptors come from a woman between 40 and 55 years old in good health and CMV-seronegative.

Remarks on this clone: Different DNA sequences within this sample yield the same CDR3. The V call is TRBV9, the J call TRBJ2-2, with a weak D call TRBD1 (6 bases). V lost 0 bases, J lost 1 base, and 7 bases lay in between. CDR1 and CDR2 from the germline V gene are SGDLS and YYNGEE. This CDR3 contains 15 residues. The CDR3 is CASSVGGGNTGELFF. The CDR3 nucleotides read TGTGCCAGCAGCGTAGGAGGGGGGAACACCGGGGAGCTGTTTTTT.

The genes are TRBV27 and TRBJ1-2, with unresolved D. In germline, CDR1 is MNHEY, CDR2 SMNVEV (reference sequence). Trimming pared 3 bases from V and 4 bases from J, leaving 12 bases between. This CDR3 spans 14 amino acids. The CDR3 sequence is CASSFRSSSYGYTF. CDR3 sequence (DNA): TGTGCCAGCAGTTTTCGTAGCTCGTCCTATGGCTACACCTTC.

The chain is built from TRBV5-1 and TRBJ2-3; TRBD1 aligns across 7 bases. Germline CDR1 is SGHRS and CDR2 is YFSETQ. The CDR3 extends over 16 amino acids. With V trimmed by 4 bases and J by 2 bases, 10 bases remained unmatched. DNA for the CDR3: TGCGCCAGCAGCCGGGCGGACAGGCAGAACACAGATACGCAGTATTTT. It specifies CASSRADRQNTDTQYF.

The chain is built from TRBV9 and TRBJ2-3, with 9 bases lining up with TRBD2. Germline V lookup: CDR1 SGDLS, CDR2 YYNGEE. This CDR3 is 18 amino acids long. V was clipped by 0 bases and J by 1 base; unmatched bases: 9. The CDR3 DNA is TGTGCCAGCAGCGTAGATGGCGGGAGGGCCGCGGGCACAGATACGCAGTATTTT. As protein: CASSVDGGRAAGTDTQYF.

In DNA, the CDR3 is TGTGCCAGCCAACTCCTCCGGGGTACTGAAGCTTTCTTT. This codes for CASQLLRGTEAFF. The chain has TRBV28 and TRBJ1-1, with D hard to call. The V end lost 8 bases, the J end lost 5 bases, and 15 bases lay between the germline ends. There are 13 residues in the CDR3. Germline V gene data show CDR1 as MDHEN and CDR2 as SYDVKM.

The chain employs TRBV5-1 and TRBJ1-1; 7 positions match TRBD1. CDR1 is SGHRS and CDR2 is YFSETQ in the germline V gene. The CDR3 runs 15 residues. Trimming at V came to 0 bases and at J to 1 base, leaving 3 bases not matched to a gene. The CDR3 spells CASSLAPGGNTEAFF. The CDR3 DNA reads TGCGCCAGCAGCTTGGCCCCAGGGGGGAACACTGAAGCTTTCTTT.

The chain couples TRBV5-1 to TRBJ2-2; D unclear. Trimming cost V 3 bases and J 7 bases, with 4 bases left between them. Germline values: CDR1 SGHRS, CDR2 YFSETQ. The CDR3 runs to 11 residues. The CDR3 DNA is TGCGCCAGCAGCTCGCGCGGGGAGCTGTTTTTT. Protein: CASSSRGELFF.

The genes are TRBV25-1 and TRBJ2-3; weak D call: TRBD2 (5 bases). Germline CDR1 MGHDK, CDR2 SYGVNS. The CDR3 is 17 amino acids. V gave up 3 bases and J gave up 6 bases, with 22 bases separating them. CDR3 DNA sequence: TGTGCCAGCAGTGAGCCCCCCTTCGGGGTAGACGGGGATACGCAGTATTTT. Amino acid sequence: CASSEPPFGVDGDTQYF.

The chain recombines TRBV20-1 with TRBJ1-1, with TRBD1 matching over 9 bases. The CDR3 loop spans 10 amino acids. Germline loops: CDR1 DFQATT, CDR2 SNEGSKA (reference sequence). V dropped 6 bases and J dropped 10; count of bases not matched to a gene: 3. As DNA, the CDR3 is TGCAGTGCCTGGGACAGGGCAGCTTTCTTT. Its protein is CSAWDRAAFF.

CDR3 region: CAWSVPDRGMEAFF. The DNA for the CDR3 is TGTGCCTGGAGTGTACCGGACAGGGGGATGGAAGCTTTCTTT. The chain joins TRBV30 to TRBJ1-1; TRBD1 aligns across 10 bases. Germline V lookup: CDR1 GTSNPN, CDR2 SVGIG (reference sequence). V trimming: 0 bases; J trimming: 8 bases; junction bases outside the gene matches: 6. There are 14 residues in the CDR3.

This chain joins TRBV7-2 and TRBJ2-7, with TRBD2 matching over 13 bases. Looked up from germline, CDR1 is SGHTA and CDR2 is FQGNSA. With V trimmed by 4 bases and J by 0 bases, 0 bases remained unmatched. The CDR3 is made up of 15 amino acids. The CDR3 reads CASSWTSGSSYEQYF. CDR3 bases: TGTGCCAGCAGCTGGACTAGCGGGAGCTCCTACGAGCAGTACTTC.

The sample holds one count of this clone. CDR3 residues: CASSRQRERADTQYF. Here the CDR3 DNA reads TGTGCCAGCAGCCGACAGCGGGAGCGGGCAGATACGCAGTATTTT. The chain is built from TRBV4-2 and TRBJ2-3; 8 nucleotides match TRBD2. The CDR3 is 15 residues long. V trimming: 4 bases; J trimming: 4 bases; junction bases outside the gene matches: 7. CDR1 and CDR2 from the germline V gene are LGHNA and YNFKEQ.

The chain is built from TRBV18 and TRBJ2-5; 14 nucleotides match TRBD2. CDR1 and CDR2 (germline): KGHSH, LQKENI. J was trimmed by 2 bases and V by 4 bases; bases with no gene match: 9. The CDR3 totals 18 residues. For the CDR3, the DNA is TGTGCCAGCTCACTGCGGACTAGCGGGAGGCCAGGTCAAGAGACCCAGTACTTC. Translation: CASSLRTSGRPGQETQYF.

The chain combines TRBV2 with TRBJ2-2, with a tentative D call TRBD1 (5 bases). The germline V gene has CDR1 SNHLY and CDR2 FYNNEI. The CDR3 is made up of 14 amino acids. Between the trimmed V and J ends, which lost 7 bases and 5 bases, there was a span of 14 bases. The CDR3: CASTRTSPTGELFF. The CDR3 DNA follows: TGTGCCAGCACTAGGACATCCCCAACCGGGGAGCTGTTTTTT.

For this clone: One end of the junction is discordant with germline, which a read error may explain. The chain has TRBV9 and TRBJ2-7; tentatively, D is TRBD2 (6 bases). Germline V gene data show CDR1 as SGDLS and CDR2 as YYNGEE. There are 13 residues in the CDR3. This CDR3 reads CASSPGLSHEQYF. CDR3 DNA sequence: TGTGCCAGCAGCCCGGGACTCTCCCACGAGCAGTACTTC.

The rearrangement uses TRBV27 and TRBJ1-2, with 10 bases that match TRBD1. The J segment lost 4 bases and the V segment lost 5 bases, leaving 13 bases of the junction unmatched. This CDR3 is built from 17 residues. CDR1 is MNHEY and CDR2 is SMNVEV in the germline V gene (reference sequence). The chain's CDR3 is CASSPYPSWTGGYGYTF. The CDR3 region has the DNA TGTGCCAGCAGTCCCTACCCATCCTGGACAGGGGGCTATGGCTACACCTTC.

V is TRBV5-4 and J is TRBJ2-5; 7 bases match TRBD1. The end of the DNA fits TRBJ2-7 better, so the J call may be wrong. The CDR3 has 14 residues. The germline V gene encodes CDR1 SGHNT and CDR2 YYREEE (reference sequence). The chain's CDR3 is CASSTEQGLYEQYF. The CDR3 DNA reads TGTGCCAGCAGCACGGAACAGGGGCTCTACGAGCAGTACTTC.

V and J are TRBV27 and TRBJ2-5, with D perhaps TRBD2 (6 bases). The germline V gene has CDR1 MNHEY and CDR2 SMNVEV (reference sequence). This CDR3 region has 14 residues. V was clipped by 6 bases and J by 5 bases, with 16 bases between them. The DNA for the CDR3 is TGTGCCAGCAGAACAATGGCGGGAAGCGAGACCCAGTACTTC. It encodes CASRTMAGSETQYF.

V usage is TRBV13 and J usage is TRBJ2-1; D may be TRBD2 (5 bases). The CDR3 has 16 residues. Germline V gene data show CDR1 as PRHDT and CDR2 as FYEKMQ (reference sequence). The V gene lost 0 bases and the J gene lost 0 bases, with 9 bases spanning the gap. The CDR3 DNA sequence: TGTGCCAGCAGCTTAGGTAGTGCGGGCTCCTACAATGAGCAGTTCTTC. It codes for CASSLGSAGSYNEQFF.

The rearrangement links TRBV10-2 to TRBJ2-7; D ambiguous. V was clipped by 3 bases and J by 0 bases, with 12 bases between them. The CDR3 length is 15 residues. CDR1 and CDR2 (germline): WSHSY, SAAADI. This chain's CDR3 is CASSDRLRSSYEQYF. In DNA, the CDR3 is TGCGCCAGCAGTGATCGGCTTAGGAGCTCCTACGAGCAGTACTTC.

V is TRBV5-1 and J is TRBJ2-2, with 8 bases fitting TRBD1. CDR1 and CDR2 from the germline V gene are SGHRS and YFSETQ. The CDR3 totals 16 residues. After removal of 5 bases from V and 6 bases from J, the junction contained 12 bases not matched to a gene. The CDR3 reads CASSRTGSQVAGELFF. In DNA, the CDR3 is TGCGCCAGCAGTCGGACAGGGTCCCAGGTGGCCGGGGAGCTGTTTTTT. The variable domain in full, with the rest retrieved from reference TRBV5-1 and TRBJ2-2, is KAGVTQTPRYLIKTRGQQVTLSCSPISGHRSVSWYQQTPGQGLQFLFEYFSETQRNKGNFPGRFSGRQFSNSRSEMNVSTLELGDSALYLCASSRTGSQVAGELFFGEGSRLTVL.

The chain couples TRBV4-1 to TRBJ2-3; D gene unclear. Germline CDR1 MGHRA, CDR2 YSYEKL. The V end lost 4 bases, the J end lost 2 bases, and 4 bases lay between the germline ends. CDR3 length: 12 amino acids. CDR3: CASSLSTDTQYF. The CDR3 nucleotides are TGCGCCAGCAGCCTATCCACAGATACGCAGTATTTT.

V is TRBV6-1 and J is TRBJ2-1; 10 nucleotides align to TRBD2. This CDR3 spans 15 amino acids. Germline lookup yields CDR1 MNHNS and CDR2 SASEGT. The V segment lost 4 bases and the J segment 10 bases; nucleotides outside the gene matches: 10. CDR3 protein: CASSVGGTSAGEQFF. Here the CDR3 DNA reads TGTGCCAGCAGTGTGGGAGGGACTAGCGCTGGCGAGCAGTTCTTC.

This clone was recorded once. The chain couples TRBV6-1 to TRBJ1-5; possible D gene TRBD1, 5 bases. From germline, CDR1 is MNHNS and CDR2 SASEGT. V lost 3 bases, J lost 6 bases, and 9 bases lay in between. This CDR3 contains 13 residues. CDR3 in DNA: TGTGCCAGCAGTGACACGGGGGTTCAGCCCCAGCATTTT. Translated, it gives CASSDTGVQPQHF.

V usage is TRBV5-1 and J usage is TRBJ2-1, with 7 nucleotides matching TRBD2. Germline assignment: CDR1 SGHRS and CDR2 YFSETQ. J gave up 2 bases and V 2 bases, and 1 base lay outside the gene matches. The CDR3 has 14 residues. CDR3 residues: CASSFAGAYNEQFF. CDR3 coding DNA: TGCGCCAGCAGCTTTGCGGGGGCCTACAATGAGCAGTTCTTC. Drawing the rest from reference TRBV5-1 and TRBJ2-1, the complete variable domain is KAGVTQTPRYLIKTRGQQVTLSCSPISGHRSVSWYQQTPGQGLQFLFEYFSETQRNKGNFPGRFSGRQFSNSRSEMNVSTLELGDSALYLCASSFAGAYNEQFFGPGTRLTVL.

The chain is built from TRBV14 and TRBJ2-5; D possibly corresponds to TRBD1 (6 bases). CDR1 SGHDN and CDR2 FVKESK come from the germline V gene. The CDR3 consists of 15 residues. V lost 3 bases and J 1 base, leaving 12 bases between the germline ends. This CDR3 is CASSHFRQAQETQYF. CDR3 nucleotides: TGTGCCAGCAGCCACTTCAGACAGGCCCAAGAGACCCAGTACTTC.

The CDR3 region is CSVEAGEANGYTF. The CDR3, as DNA: TGCAGCGTTGAAGCCGGGGAGGCGAACGGCTACACCTTC. The chain employs TRBV29-1 and TRBJ1-2; no definite D call. V shed 1 base and J shed 8 bases, with 14 bases lying between them. There are 13 residues in the CDR3. Per the germline V gene, CDR1 is SQVTM and CDR2 is ANQGSEA.